This is a list of T cell receptor beta chains from one sample in a study of T cell changes during pregnancy in multiple sclerosis. TCRdb's copy holds only in-frame clones and misses some; the assay was immunoSEQ multiplex PCR. Of some 60,000 clones in the sample, over 80% are singletons; the top ten hold approximately 0.69%. The sample consisted of CD4+ T cells from peripheral blood mononuclear cells, taken in the first trimester of pregnancy. Receptors were obtained from a female donor with multiple sclerosis, enrolled in a pregnancy study. Both conserved end residues are part of each CDR3. D genes are given only for firm matches. A clone size is listed for some rows: how often the clone was seen (once, few, many), or a class if it is expanded.

TRBJ2-1	TRBV7-3	TRBD1	.	TGTGCCAGCAGCTTGTGGACAGGGAAGGGTTACAATGAGCAGTTCTTC	CASSLWTGKGYNEQFF
TRBJ1-1	TRBV5-1	TRBD1	.	TGCGCCAGCAGAACCCGACAGGGCGGGAACACTGAAGCTTTCTTT	CASRTRQGGNTEAFF
TRBJ1-2	TRBV2	.	.	TGTGCCAGCACCCCTCGGGGAGGTGGACGCTATGGCTACACCTTC	CASTPRGGGRYGYTF
TRBJ2-5	TRBV7-9	.	once	TGTGCCAGCAGCTTTGGACAGATTCAAGAGACCCAGTACTTC	CASSFGQIQETQYF
TRBJ1-2	TRBV7-2	.	.	TGTGCCAGCAGCTTAGAGGGGGAAGATGGCTACACCTTC	CASSLEGEDGYTF
TRBJ2-7	TRBV5-6	TRBD2	.	TGTGCCAGCAGCTTAGTAGCGGGGGGGTACTACGAGCAGTACTTC	CASSLVAGGYYEQYF
TRBJ2-2	TRBV19	.	.	TGTGCCAGTAGTCGCAGGAGGGCTAACACCGGGGAGCTGTTTTTT	CASSRRRANTGELFF
TRBJ2-5	TRBV19	.	.	TGTGCCAGTAGTATAAACCCCAGGGTGGAGACCCAGTACTTC	CASSINPRVETQYF
TRBJ2-5	TRBV2	TRBD1	few	TGTGCCAGCAGGGTGACAGGGATGGGATCGCGAGAGACCCAGTACTTC	CASRVTGMGSRETQYF
TRBJ1-1	TRBV18	TRBD1	.	TGTGCCAGCTCTCGACAGGGAGAAATGGAAGCTTTCTTT	CASSRQGEMEAFF
TRBJ1-5	TRBV5-1	.	.	TGCGCCAGTGACTCGGCCTCCTCCCATCAGCCCCAGCATTTT	CASDSASSHQPQHF
TRBJ2-2	TRBV6-1	.	.	TGTGCCAGCAGTGATAGTAGCGCCGGGGAGCTGTTTTTT	CASSDSSAGELFF
TRBJ2-6	TRBV9	TRBD1	.	TGTGCCAGCAGCCTCGGACAGGGGGGAGATGGGGCCAACGTCCTGACTTTC	CASSLGQGGDGANVLTF
TRBJ2-1	TRBV15	.	.	TGTGCCATATTCATGAGCTCCTACAATGAGCAGTTCTTC	CAIFMSSYNEQFF
TRBJ1-3	TRBV7-9	.	.	TGTGCCAGCAGCCGGTCTCTGTTAGAAACTGGAAACACCATATATTTT	CASSRSLLETGNTIYF
TRBJ2-3	TRBV14	TRBD2	.	TGTGCCAGCAGCCAAGATCTTGCGGGGGTAGTGTATTTT	CASSQDLAGVVYF
TRBJ1-2	TRBV25-1	TRBD1	.	TGTGCCAGCCAAACGGGGACAGGGCCATATGGCTACACCTTC	CASQTGTGPYGYTF
TRBJ1-3	TRBV12-5	TRBD1	.	TGTGCTAGTGGCCCGGGACAGGGAACGATGGCTGGAAACACCATATATTTT	CASGPGQGTMAGNTIYF
TRBJ2-7	TRBV11-2	TRBD1	few	TGTGCCAGCAGCCCCCGACAGGGAACCTACGAGCAGTACTTC	CASSPRQGTYEQYF
TRBJ2-6	TRBV7-6	TRBD1	.	TGTGCCAGCAGCTTACGGGACAGGGTCGTTGGGGCCAACGTCCTGACTTTC	CASSLRDRVVGANVLTF
TRBJ2-5	TRBV29-1	.	.	TGCAGCGTTGAAGGAGGGTTACAAGAGACCCAGTACTTC	CSVEGGLQETQYF
TRBJ2-5	TRBV2	TRBD1	.	TGTGCCAGCAAGCCAGGGGGCAGCGAGACCCAGTACTTC	CASKPGGSETQYF
TRBJ2-3	TRBV21-1	.	.	TGTGCCAGCAGCAATTTCGCAGGATGTCCACACACAGATACGCAGTATTTT	CASSNFAGCPHTDTQYF
TRBJ1-2	TRBV4-3	.	.	TGCGCCAGCAGCCAAGATGAGAGGACACCTTATGGCTACACCTTC	CASSQDERTPYGYTF
TRBJ2-7	TRBV10-3	TRBD2	.	TGTGCCATCCGACTAGCCCCGACCGAAGACTACGAGCAGTACTTC	CAIRLAPTEDYEQYF
TRBJ2-1	TRBV7-7	TRBD2	.	TGTGCCAGCAGCTTAGCGGTGGGACTAGCGGGGGGCAATGAGCAGTTCTTC	CASSLAVGLAGGNEQFF
TRBJ2-1	TRBV7-8	TRBD2	.	TGTGCCAGCAGCTTAGGAGTAGCGGGGAAGTCGAGCTCCTACAATGAGCAGTTCTTC	CASSLGVAGKSSSYNEQFF
TRBJ1-1	TRBV7-3	.	.	TGTGCCAGCAGCTTATATGATGGAGGGCTGGATGAAGCTTTCTTT	CASSLYDGGLDEAFF
TRBJ1-5	TRBV2	TRBD1	.	TGTGCCAGCAGTCCCGAGACAGGGCCCAATCAGCCCCAGCATTTT	CASSPETGPNQPQHF
TRBJ1-6	TRBV9	.	.	TGTGCCAGCAGCGTTGGACATCTCGGTAATTCACCCCTCCACTTT	CASSVGHLGNSPLHF
TRBJ2-7	TRBV5-3	.	.	TGTGCCAGAAGCTTTGAAGACAGGTGGGTTTACGAGCAGTACTTC	CARSFEDRWVYEQYF
TRBJ2-1	TRBV19	.	.	TGTGCCAGTAGTCATGACAGGATAGACTACAATGAGCAGTTCTTC	CASSHDRIDYNEQFF
TRBJ2-5	TRBV6-1	.	.	TGTGCCGGGGGGGCAGGATCCCTCCAAAAGACCCAGTACTTC	CAGGAGSLQKTQYF
TRBJ1-1	TRBV11-1	.	few	TGTGCCAGCAGCTTTCAATCGAACACTGAAGCTTTCTTT	CASSFQSNTEAFF
TRBJ1-2	TRBV15	TRBD1	.	TGTGCCACCAGCAGAGGACAACAGGGGTCCTATGGCTACACCTTC	CATSRGQQGSYGYTF